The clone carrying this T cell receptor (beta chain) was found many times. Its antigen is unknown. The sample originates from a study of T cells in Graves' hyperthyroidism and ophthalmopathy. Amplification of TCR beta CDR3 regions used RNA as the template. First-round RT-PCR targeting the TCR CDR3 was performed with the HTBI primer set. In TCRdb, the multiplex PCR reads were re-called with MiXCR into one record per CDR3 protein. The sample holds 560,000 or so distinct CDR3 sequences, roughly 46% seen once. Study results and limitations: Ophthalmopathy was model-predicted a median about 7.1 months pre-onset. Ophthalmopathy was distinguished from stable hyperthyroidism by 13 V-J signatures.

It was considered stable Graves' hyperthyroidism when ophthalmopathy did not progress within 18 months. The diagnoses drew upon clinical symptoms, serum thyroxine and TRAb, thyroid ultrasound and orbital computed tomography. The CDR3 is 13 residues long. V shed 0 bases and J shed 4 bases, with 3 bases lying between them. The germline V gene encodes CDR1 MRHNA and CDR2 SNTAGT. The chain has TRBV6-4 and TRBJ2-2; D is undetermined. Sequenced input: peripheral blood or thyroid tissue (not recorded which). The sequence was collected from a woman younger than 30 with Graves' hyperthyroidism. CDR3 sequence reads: CASSDSSTGELFF. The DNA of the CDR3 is TGTGCCAGCAGTGACTCTAGCACCGGGGAGCTGTTTTTT.